These T cell receptor beta chains were read from a single sample in a study of high-grade serous ovarian cancer treatment subgroups. The repertoire was sequenced with immunoSEQ multiplex PCR; TCRdb's copy has only in-frame clones and lacks some. The sample yields about 15,000 clones, about 90% seen once. Source material: tumor tissue. The receptor set was obtained from a human donor with high-grade serous ovarian cancer. Both conserved end residues are part of each CDR3. Each record gives: clone size, D gene, J gene, CDR3 length, V gene, CDR3 DNA, CDR3 protein. A D gene is named only where the DNA matches it firmly. Clone size is not always given. Where it is, it says once, few, many or a class for expanded clones.

clone_size: .; d_call: TRBD1; j_call: TRBJ2-7; cdr3_length: 14; v_call: TRBV18; cdr3_nt: TGTGCCAGCACTACAGGGGTGGTCGGCTACGAGCAGTACTTC; cdr3_aa: CASTTGVVGYEQYF
clone_size: .; d_call: .; j_call: TRBJ1-2; cdr3_length: 12; v_call: TRBV9; cdr3_nt: TGTGCCAGCAGCGTAGTGGGGGACGGCTACACCTTC; cdr3_aa: CASSVVGDGYTF
clone_size: once; d_call: .; j_call: TRBJ2-5; cdr3_length: 16; v_call: TRBV10-3; cdr3_nt: TGTGCCATCAGTGAGTCGACAGGCCCCCATGGGGAGACCCAGTACTTC; cdr3_aa: CAISESTGPHGETQYF
clone_size: .; d_call: TRBD1; j_call: TRBJ2-7; cdr3_length: 15; v_call: TRBV5-8; cdr3_nt: TGTGCCAGCAGCGTAGACAGGGGGCCTGCCTACGAGCAGTACTTC; cdr3_aa: CASSVDRGPAYEQYF
clone_size: .; d_call: .; j_call: TRBJ2-3; cdr3_length: 15; v_call: TRBV6-1; cdr3_nt: TGTGCCAGCAGTGAAGTCTCGGGGTTTGTAGATACGCAGTATTTT; cdr3_aa: CASSEVSGFVDTQYF
clone_size: .; d_call: .; j_call: TRBJ1-1; cdr3_length: 16; v_call: TRBV5-1; cdr3_nt: TGCGCCAGCAGCTTGTCGGGCAGTACCATGAACACTGAAGCTTTCTTT; cdr3_aa: CASSLSGSTMNTEAFF
clone_size: .; d_call: .; j_call: TRBJ2-7; cdr3_length: 14; v_call: TRBV5-4; cdr3_nt: TGTGCCAGCAGCTTGGCGGGGACTTCCTACGAGCAGTACTTC; cdr3_aa: CASSLAGTSYEQYF
clone_size: .; d_call: TRBD1; j_call: TRBJ1-3; cdr3_length: 15; v_call: TRBV9; cdr3_nt: TGTGCCAGCAGCGAGCAGGGGGGCTCTGGAAACACCATATATTTT; cdr3_aa: CASSEQGGSGNTIYF
clone_size: once; d_call: .; j_call: TRBJ1-2; cdr3_length: 14; v_call: TRBV27; cdr3_nt: TGTGCCAGCAGCCACTTAACCCCGGGGGACGGCTACACCTTC; cdr3_aa: CASSHLTPGDGYTF
clone_size: .; d_call: .; j_call: TRBJ1-1; cdr3_length: 11; v_call: TRBV18; cdr3_nt: TGTGCCAGCTCACCTTTCGGCGAAGCTTTCTTT; cdr3_aa: CASSPFGEAFF
clone_size: .; d_call: TRBD1; j_call: TRBJ2-7; cdr3_length: 12; v_call: TRBV27; cdr3_nt: TGTGCCAGCAGTTCCACAGGGGCCGAGCAGTACTTC; cdr3_aa: CASSSTGAEQYF
clone_size: .; d_call: .; j_call: TRBJ1-1; cdr3_length: 13; v_call: TRBV5-6; cdr3_nt: TGTGCCAGCAGCCCTGGGAGGGTCACTGAAGCTTTCTTT; cdr3_aa: CASSPGRVTEAFF
clone_size: .; d_call: .; j_call: TRBJ2-7; cdr3_length: 13; v_call: TRBV7-9; cdr3_nt: TGTGCCAGCAGCCAGGACCAGGGGTTCGAGCAGTACTTC; cdr3_aa: CASSQDQGFEQYF
clone_size: .; d_call: .; j_call: TRBJ1-2; cdr3_length: 13; v_call: TRBV7-9; cdr3_nt: TGTGCCAGCAGCTTACTAACGAACTATGGCTACACCTTC; cdr3_aa: CASSLLTNYGYTF
clone_size: .; d_call: TRBD1; j_call: TRBJ1-4; cdr3_length: 14; v_call: TRBV5-1; cdr3_nt: TGCGCCAGCAGCTTTGACAGGGCTGGTGAAAAACTGTTTTTT; cdr3_aa: CASSFDRAGEKLFF
clone_size: .; d_call: TRBD1; j_call: TRBJ1-6; cdr3_length: 17; v_call: TRBV5-4; cdr3_nt: TGTGCCAGCAGCTTAGGACAGGGTGGGGATGGGAATTCACCCCTCCACTTT; cdr3_aa: CASSLGQGGDGNSPLHF
clone_size: .; d_call: TRBD2; j_call: TRBJ2-3; cdr3_length: 16; v_call: TRBV6-1; cdr3_nt: TGTGCCAGCAGTGCCGCTAGCGGGGGGAGCACAGATACGCAGTATTTT; cdr3_aa: CASSAASGGSTDTQYF
clone_size: .; d_call: .; j_call: TRBJ1-3; cdr3_length: 13; v_call: TRBV2; cdr3_nt: TGTGCCAGCACAACCTACTCTGGAAACACCATATATTTT; cdr3_aa: CASTTYSGNTIYF
clone_size: .; d_call: .; j_call: TRBJ2-3; cdr3_length: 16; v_call: TRBV2; cdr3_nt: TGTGCCAGCAGATTGCTCGGCCAAGCTTACACAGATACGCAGTATTTT; cdr3_aa: CASRLLGQAYTDTQYF
clone_size: few; d_call: TRBD1; j_call: TRBJ1-2; cdr3_length: 16; v_call: TRBV19; cdr3_nt: TGTGCCAGTAGTCTAACTGGGACAGGGAGGGTCTATGGCTACACCTTC; cdr3_aa: CASSLTGTGRVYGYTF
clone_size: .; d_call: .; j_call: TRBJ2-6; cdr3_length: 14; v_call: TRBV7-9; cdr3_nt: TGTGCCAGCAGCAGCCTCTCTGGGGCCAACGTCCTGACTTTC; cdr3_aa: CASSSLSGANVLTF
clone_size: .; d_call: .; j_call: TRBJ2-1; cdr3_length: 15; v_call: TRBV11-2; cdr3_nt: TGTGCCAGCAACTCCGGCCAGGGACGCTACAATGAGCAGTTCTTC; cdr3_aa: CASNSGQGRYNEQFF
clone_size: once; d_call: TRBD1; j_call: TRBJ2-5; cdr3_length: 16; v_call: TRBV5-1; cdr3_nt: TGCGCCAGCAGCTTGTCCGGGACAGGGGCTCAAGAGACCCAGTACTTC; cdr3_aa: CASSLSGTGAQETQYF
clone_size: .; d_call: .; j_call: TRBJ2-3; cdr3_length: 15; v_call: TRBV11-2; cdr3_nt: TGTGCCAGCAGCACCCCGGTGGCAGGGCCAGATACGCAGTATTTT; cdr3_aa: CASSTPVAGPDTQYF
clone_size: .; d_call: TRBD2; j_call: TRBJ2-1; cdr3_length: 16; v_call: TRBV4-1; cdr3_nt: TGCGCCAGCAGCCAAGTAGCCGGGGGGGCTTACAATGAGCAGTTCTTC; cdr3_aa: CASSQVAGGAYNEQFF
clone_size: .; d_call: .; j_call: TRBJ1-5; cdr3_length: 14; v_call: TRBV2; cdr3_nt: TGTGCCAGCAGCCGACAGGTCGCAGATCAGCCCCAGCATTTT; cdr3_aa: CASSRQVADQPQHF
clone_size: medium-sized; d_call: .; j_call: TRBJ1-3; cdr3_length: 14; v_call: TRBV18; cdr3_nt: TGTGCCAGCTCACTTCAAGAAGCTGGAAACACCATATATTTT; cdr3_aa: CASSLQEAGNTIYF
clone_size: .; d_call: .; j_call: TRBJ1-1; cdr3_length: 16; v_call: TRBV21-1; cdr3_nt: .; cdr3_aa: CASSPNTVGAGTEAFF
clone_size: .; d_call: .; j_call: TRBJ1-6; cdr3_length: 15; v_call: TRBV4-3; cdr3_nt: TGCGCCAGCAGCCAAGACACAGGGATCGGGTCACCCCTCCACTTT; cdr3_aa: CASSQDTGIGSPLHF
clone_size: .; d_call: TRBD1; j_call: TRBJ1-5; cdr3_length: 15; v_call: TRBV19; cdr3_nt: TGTGCCAGTAGTAGTTCAGGACAGGGCATAAAGCCCCAGCATTTT; cdr3_aa: CASSSSGQGIKPQHF
clone_size: .; d_call: .; j_call: TRBJ2-7; cdr3_length: 13; v_call: TRBV19; cdr3_nt: TGTGCCAGTAGTCGTACTTTCTCCTACGAGCAGTACTTC; cdr3_aa: CASSRTFSYEQYF
clone_size: .; d_call: TRBD2; j_call: TRBJ2-1; cdr3_length: 16; v_call: TRBV5-5; cdr3_nt: TGTGCCAGCAGCTTGAGACTAGCGGGACTTAACAATGAGCAGTTCTTC; cdr3_aa: CASSLRLAGLNNEQFF
clone_size: .; d_call: TRBD1; j_call: TRBJ2-1; cdr3_length: 13; v_call: TRBV7-3; cdr3_nt: TGTGCCAGCAGCTTATTGCCAGGGGGTGAGCAGTTCTTC; cdr3_aa: CASSLLPGGEQFF
clone_size: .; d_call: TRBD1; j_call: TRBJ1-4; cdr3_length: 16; v_call: TRBV19; cdr3_nt: TGTGCCAGTAGTATGATCGGACAGGGAAAAAATGAAAAACTGTTTTTT; cdr3_aa: CASSMIGQGKNEKLFF
clone_size: once; d_call: .; j_call: TRBJ2-7; cdr3_length: 14; v_call: TRBV9; cdr3_nt: TGTGCCAGCAGCGTAGCGGGGGGCTCTCGGCAACAGTACTTC; cdr3_aa: CASSVAGGSRQQYF
clone_size: .; d_call: .; j_call: TRBJ2-2; cdr3_length: 16; v_call: TRBV15; cdr3_nt: TGTGCCACCAGCACCAGAACCGGGACAACGCCCGGGGAGCTGTTTTTT; cdr3_aa: CATSTRTGTTPGELFF
clone_size: .; d_call: TRBD2; j_call: TRBJ2-1; cdr3_length: 16; v_call: TRBV5-1; cdr3_nt: TGCGCCAGCGGGGAGAGCGGGGTGGTTTCCTACAATGAGCAGTTCTTC; cdr3_aa: CASGESGVVSYNEQFF
clone_size: .; d_call: .; j_call: TRBJ2-3; cdr3_length: 15; v_call: TRBV7-8; cdr3_nt: TGTGCCAGCAGCTTATGGACAGACCCCGCGGATACGCAGTATTTT; cdr3_aa: CASSLWTDPADTQYF
clone_size: .; d_call: TRBD1; j_call: TRBJ1-2; cdr3_length: 14; v_call: TRBV7-8; cdr3_nt: TGTGCCAGCAGCGAGGACAGGGGAGCGAATGGCTACACCTTC; cdr3_aa: CASSEDRGANGYTF
clone_size: .; d_call: .; j_call: TRBJ2-5; cdr3_length: 16; v_call: TRBV10-3; cdr3_nt: TGTGCCATCAGTGAGTCCTACACCCACGAGCGAGAGACCCAGTACTTC; cdr3_aa: CAISESYTHERETQYF
clone_size: .; d_call: TRBD1; j_call: TRBJ2-7; cdr3_length: 15; v_call: TRBV2; cdr3_nt: TGTGCCAGCACCTCAGGGGGCTTAGGGTCCTACGAGCAGTACTTC; cdr3_aa: CASTSGGLGSYEQYF
clone_size: .; d_call: TRBD2; j_call: TRBJ2-7; cdr3_length: 15; v_call: TRBV2; cdr3_nt: TGTGCCAGCAGTGATATGGCTAGCGGAAACTACGAGCAGTACTTC; cdr3_aa: CASSDMASGNYEQYF
clone_size: .; d_call: .; j_call: TRBJ2-7; cdr3_length: 15; v_call: TRBV19; cdr3_nt: TGTGCCAGTAGTATAGTTGACGGCCTCTCCTACGAGCAGTACTTC; cdr3_aa: CASSIVDGLSYEQYF
clone_size: .; d_call: TRBD1; j_call: TRBJ1-1; cdr3_length: 14; v_call: TRBV6-5; cdr3_nt: TGTGCCAGCAGTTACTGGACAGGGGGCACTGAAGCTTTCTTT; cdr3_aa: CASSYWTGGTEAFF
clone_size: .; d_call: TRBD1; j_call: TRBJ1-5; cdr3_length: 17; v_call: TRBV19; cdr3_nt: TGTGCCAGTAGTAACCATGGGACAGTCAATAGCAATCAGCCCCAGCATTTT; cdr3_aa: CASSNHGTVNSNQPQHF
clone_size: .; d_call: .; j_call: TRBJ2-5; cdr3_length: 13; v_call: TRBV27; cdr3_nt: TGTGCCAGCAGTTTATGGGATCAAGAGACCCAGTACTTC; cdr3_aa: CASSLWDQETQYF
clone_size: .; d_call: .; j_call: TRBJ1-2; cdr3_length: 16; v_call: TRBV6-6; cdr3_nt: TGTGCCAGCAGTTACTCGAGTTCAGGGTCTTGGTATGGCTACACCTTC; cdr3_aa: CASSYSSSGSWYGYTF
clone_size: once; d_call: .; j_call: TRBJ2-2; cdr3_length: 17; v_call: TRBV6-1; cdr3_nt: TGTGCCAGCAGTGAAGCACAGGGCGGGTATTCGACCGGGGAGCTGTTTTTT; cdr3_aa: CASSEAQGGYSTGELFF
clone_size: .; d_call: TRBD1; j_call: TRBJ1-2; cdr3_length: 13; v_call: TRBV7-8; cdr3_nt: TGTGCCAGCAGCCCCGACAGGGGCTATGGCTACACCTTC; cdr3_aa: CASSPDRGYGYTF
clone_size: .; d_call: TRBD1; j_call: TRBJ1-1; cdr3_length: 18; v_call: TRBV28; cdr3_nt: TGTGCCAGCCACGCTCAGGGGCCCTGGGGGACAGGGGGCACTGAAGCTTTCTTT; cdr3_aa: CASHAQGPWGTGGTEAFF
clone_size: .; d_call: .; j_call: TRBJ1-2; cdr3_length: 14; v_call: TRBV29-1; cdr3_nt: TGCAGCGTAGACCTAGGACAGATGAGCTATGGCTACACCTTC; cdr3_aa: CSVDLGQMSYGYTF
clone_size: .; d_call: .; j_call: TRBJ2-2; cdr3_length: 15; v_call: TRBV4-3; cdr3_nt: TGCGCCAGCAGCCCAAAAGTGGGGTGGGGCGGGGAGCTGTTTTTT; cdr3_aa: CASSPKVGWGGELFF
clone_size: once; d_call: .; j_call: TRBJ2-1; cdr3_length: 12; v_call: TRBV7-9; cdr3_nt: TGTGCCAGCAGCCCAGGGGTGGGGTTACAGTTCTTC; cdr3_aa: CASSPGVGLQFF
clone_size: once; d_call: TRBD2; j_call: TRBJ2-1; cdr3_length: 15; v_call: TRBV10-2; cdr3_nt: TGCGCCAGCAGTGTGGCGGGGGGGCAGGTCAATGAGCAGTTCTTC; cdr3_aa: CASSVAGGQVNEQFF
clone_size: .; d_call: .; j_call: TRBJ1-6; cdr3_length: 13; v_call: TRBV30; cdr3_nt: TGTGCCTGGAACGTGGGCTATAATTCACCCCTCCACTTT; cdr3_aa: CAWNVGYNSPLHF
clone_size: .; d_call: .; j_call: TRBJ1-1; cdr3_length: 13; v_call: TRBV5-1; cdr3_nt: TGCGCCAGCAGCTTGAGAGGGGAGGTGGAAGCTTTCTTT; cdr3_aa: CASSLRGEVEAFF
clone_size: .; d_call: .; j_call: TRBJ2-1; cdr3_length: 14; v_call: TRBV9; cdr3_nt: TGTGCCAGCAGCGTATCAGGGGGGAACAATGAGCAGTTCTTC; cdr3_aa: CASSVSGGNNEQFF
clone_size: .; d_call: TRBD2; j_call: TRBJ2-7; cdr3_length: 15; v_call: TRBV4-3; cdr3_nt: TGCGCCAGCAGCCACGGGACTAGCGAAACCTACGAGCAGTACTTC; cdr3_aa: CASSHGTSETYEQYF
clone_size: .; d_call: .; j_call: TRBJ2-7; cdr3_length: 15; v_call: TRBV6-1; cdr3_nt: TGTGCCAGCATTTTCAGGGGGGGAAATCCGTACGAGCAGTACTTC; cdr3_aa: CASIFRGGNPYEQYF